The source of this T cell receptor (beta chain) is a study of cytomegalovirus exposure and HLA in healthy donors. CDR3 size: 15 residues. Germline assignment: CDR1 MNHNS and CDR2 SASEGT. The V and J ends lost 10 bases and 1 base respectively, with 18 bases between them. Use of 60 Vbeta and 13 Jbeta primers characterized the PCR. Generated by immunoSEQ multiplex PCR, the TCRdb table keeps only in-frame clones and is missing some. The repertoire holds under 130,000 clones, with about 59% as singletons. The clonotype originates from a man aged 25 to 45 in good health and CMV-seropositive. The rearrangement links TRBV6-1 to TRBJ2-3; D gene uncertain. Sequenced: PBMCs. For the CDR3, the DNA is TGTGCCACCACGGATCTCCACGAGGGCACAGATACGCAGTATTTT. Translation gives CATTDLHEGTDTQYF.